What follows are 10 T cell receptor beta chains derived from one specimen sequenced in a study of cytomegalovirus exposure and HLA in healthy donors. The PCR made use of 60 Vbeta and 13 Jbeta primers. Assay: immunoSEQ multiplex PCR; the TCRdb copy retains only in-frame clones and omits some. The sample has about 93,000 clones, under 85% seen once. The specimen sequenced was PBMCs. Receptor source: a woman aged 40 to 50 in good health and CMV-seronegative.

This chain connects TRBV5-5 to TRBJ2-2, with a weak D call TRBD2 (5 bases). The CDR3 is 15 amino acids. Germline lookup yields CDR1 SGHKS and CDR2 YYEKEE (reference sequence). V was cut by 0 bases and J by 3 bases, with 9 bases left in between. CDR3 sequence (DNA): TGTGCCAGCAGCTTGGAGCTCGGGGACACCGGGGAGCTGTTTTTT. Amino acid sequence: CASSLELGDTGELFF.

The V gene is TRBV7-3, the J gene TRBJ2-1; perhaps TRBD1 as D (6 bases). Germline lookup yields CDR1 SGHTA and CDR2 FQGTGA. V lost 5 bases to trimming and J lost 7 bases, with 15 bases between them. This CDR3 spans 14 amino acids. DNA of the CDR3: TGTGCCAGCAGCCTCGGGACACCCGGTAATGAGCAGTTCTTC. It translates to CASSLGTPGNEQFF.

This clone was picked up a small number of times. The chain carries TRBV2 and TRBJ1-1; D may be TRBD1 (5 bases). With 5 bases removed from V and 2 bases from J, the gap between germline ends came to 18 bases. The CDR3 consists of 16 residues. The germline V gene has CDR1 SNHLY and CDR2 FYNNEI. CDR3 bases: TGTGCCAGCAGTAAAGAGACCGGGACTGCAAACACTGAAGCTTTCTTT. Translation gives CASSKETGTANTEAFF.

V is TRBV11-3 and J is TRBJ2-1; 7 bases map to TRBD1. Per germline, CDR1 SGHNT and CDR2 YENEEA. CDR3 length equals 15 residues. The V gene end was trimmed by 5 bases and the J gene end by 8 bases; junction bases not matched to a gene: 12. The CDR3, as DNA: TGTGCCAGCAGCCCGAGAGGGGGCAGCTCCCATGAGCAGTTCTTC. This sequence encodes CASSPRGGSSHEQFF.

The rearrangement uses TRBV10-3 and TRBJ2-5; tentative D call: TRBD1 (5 bases). Trimming took off 6 bases at V and 0 bases at J, with 11 bases between the two ends. CDR3 length: 14 amino acids. The germline gives CDR1 ENHRY, CDR2 SYGVKD. In nucleotides, the CDR3 is TGTGCCATCAGCCCAAGGGGTTACCAAGAGACCCAGTACTTC. Translated, it gives CAISPRGYQETQYF.

This clone was counted between two and nine times. The chain is built from TRBV27 and TRBJ2-5; perhaps TRBD2 as D (6 bases). With 4 bases removed from V and 6 bases from J, the gap between germline ends came to 12 bases. This CDR3 is built from 13 residues. CDR1 and CDR2 from the germline V gene are MNHEY and SMNVEV (reference sequence). For the CDR3, the DNA is TGTGCCAGCAGTTGGGGGGTCTACCAGACCCAGTACTTC. This encodes CASSWGVYQTQYF.

This chain links TRBV7-2 with TRBJ2-1; D perhaps matches TRBD1 (6 bases). Germline-derived CDR1 and CDR2 are SGHTA and FQGNSA. This CDR3 has 15 amino acids. Trimming removed 5 bases from V and 4 bases from J, with 15 bases in between. The CDR3: CASSPEGTNYNEQFF. The CDR3 DNA sequence: TGTGCCAGCAGCCCAGAGGGGACAAATTACAATGAGCAGTTCTTC. Drawing the rest from reference TRBV7-2 and TRBJ2-1, the complete variable domain is GAGVSQSPSNKVTEKGKDVELRCDPISGHTALYWYRQSLGQGLEFLIYFQGNSAPDKSGLPSDRFSAERTGGSVSTLTIQRTQQEDSAVYLCASSPEGTNYNEQFFGPGTRLTVL.

J is TRBJ1-1 and V is TRBV28, with D possibly being TRBD1 (5 bases). Germline CDR1 MDHEN, CDR2 SYDVKM. This CDR3 spans 17 amino acids. Trimming stripped 1 base from V and 0 bases from J, with 15 bases between. CDR3 coding DNA: TGTGCCAGCAGTTTATCCCTCTCGACAGCCATGAACACTGAAGCTTTCTTT. Amino acid sequence: CASSLSLSTAMNTEAFF.

This rearrangement joins TRBV6-6 to TRBJ1-1; D not certain. Trimming pared 5 bases from V and 1 base from J, leaving 8 bases between. The length of the CDR3 is 13 residues. Germline CDR1 MNHNY, CDR2 SVGAGI (reference sequence). CDR3 sequence reads: CASSKDKNTEAFF. The CDR3 region has the DNA TGTGCCAGCAGTAAAGACAAGAACACTGAAGCTTTCTTT.

This sequence joins TRBV14 and TRBJ2-1; weak D call: TRBD2 (5 bases). Trimming removed 1 base at V and 14 bases at J, with 9 bases between. Per the germline V gene, CDR1 is SGHDN and CDR2 is FVKESK. The CDR3 loop spans 11 amino acids. CDR3 sequence: CASSQGSGKFF. For the CDR3, the DNA is TGTGCCAGCAGCCAAGGATCGGGAAAGTTCTTC.